The source of this T cell receptor beta chain is a study of blood T cell repertoires in COVID-19. Overall study context: Collection of acute and convalescent COVID-19 samples took place in the United States, Italy and Spain. In each case, the material was cDNA or gDNA derived from T cells, B-cell-depleted T cells, or PBMCs.

Looked up from germline, CDR1 is MDHEN and CDR2 is SYDVKM. V was pared by 7 bases and J by 3 bases, with 16 bases between. This CDR3 has 14 residues. Study processing details: Amplification of reference gene primers provided the estimated nucleated cell counts. Clones were sequenced by immunoSEQ multiplex PCR, and TCRdb holds only the in-frame ones, with some missing. V, J and clone size are taken as reported in that table, and D and trimming were inferred from the DNA itself. The sample yields fewer than 250,000 clones, approximately 82% seen once. The sequence was obtained from a man aged 50-59 years with active or convalescent COVID-19. Input material: peripheral blood. This chain connects TRBV28 to TRBJ2-7; a possible D gene is TRBD1 (6 bases). The CDR3 sequence is CASIRDNGFYEQYF. The CDR3 DNA sequence: TGTGCCAGCATACGGGACAATGGTTTCTACGAGCAGTACTTC.